The 6 T cell receptor beta chains below were found in one sample sequenced in a study of early T cells in non-severe SARS-CoV-2 infection. TCRdb redid the calling of the 5' RACE reads with MiXCR, one entry per CDR3 protein. Here the sample spans 30,000 or so distinct CDR3 sequences, 3.5% to 4.5% being singletons. Sequencing used whole blood. Every receptor here comes from an adult who was a healthcare worker with PCR-confirmed SARS-CoV-2 infection or an uninfected control (not recorded which).

In this sample, this clonotype turned up many times. The chain has TRBV7-9 and TRBJ1-1; D ambiguous. Trimming removed 1 base at V and 5 bases at J, with 11 bases between. This CDR3 is 14 amino acids long. Germline V lookup: CDR1 SEHNR, CDR2 FQNEAQ (reference sequence). The CDR3 spells CASSLVGTLTEAFF. CDR3 bases: TGTGCCAGCAGCTTAGTTGGCACTCTGACTGAAGCTTTCTTT.

This clonotype was seen many times. The chain uses TRBV5-1 and TRBJ2-1, with TRBD1 as a possible D gene (5 bases). There are 12 residues in the CDR3. Germline CDR1 reads SGHRS; CDR2 reads YFSETQ. V gave up 3 bases and J gave up 9 bases, with 10 bases separating them. CDR3 loop: CASSSQGPEQFF. CDR3 nucleotides: TGCGCCAGCAGCTCCCAGGGTCCTGAGCAGTTCTTC.

This clonotype showed up just a few times. The rearrangement links TRBV4-1 to TRBJ2-1; 7 bases fit TRBD2. This CDR3 comprises 16 residues. V lost 0 bases, J lost 2 bases, and 4 bases stayed unmatched. CDR1 is MGHRA and CDR2 is YSYEKL in the germline V gene. The chain's CDR3 is CASSQDRAGAYNEQFF. The CDR3 nucleotides read TGCGCCAGCAGCCAAGATAGGGCGGGGGCCTACAATGAGCAGTTCTTC.

In this sample, this clonotype turned up many times. This chain links TRBV5-1 with TRBJ2-7; D is possibly TRBD1 (5 bases). Trimming removed 8 bases at V and 6 bases at J, with 33 bases between. In germline, CDR1 is SGHRS, CDR2 YFSETQ. This CDR3 is built from 18 residues. CDR3 loop: CARNLGASKIGWGCEQYF. The CDR3 DNA is TGCGCCAGGAACCTTGGGGCTAGTAAAATCGGTTGGGGCTGCGAGCAGTACTTC.

The sample holds many counts of this clonotype. The chain combines TRBV5-1 with TRBJ2-7; D assignment may be TRBD1 or TRBD2 (6 bases each). CDR1 and CDR2 from the germline V gene are SGHRS and YFSETQ. Trimming took 0 bases from V and 4 from J, leaving 14 bases between them. The CDR3 spans 15 residues. This CDR3 is CASSLGGTLLYEQYF. CDR3 nucleotide sequence: TGCGCCAGCAGCTTGGGCGGGACACTTCTATACGAGCAGTACTTC.

This clonotype was picked up many times. The genes are TRBV4-1 and TRBJ2-1; D call uncertain. Germline V CDR1 and CDR2: MGHRA, YSYEKL. This CDR3 spans 15 amino acids. V was clipped by 0 bases and J by 9 bases, with 15 bases between them. CDR3 in DNA: TGCGCCAGCAGCCAAGATGTCTTAGCATCAAGTGAGCAGTTCTTC. As protein: CASSQDVLASSEQFF.